Included here is one T cell receptor (beta chain) sequence, with context. What it recognizes is unknown. Germline-derived CDR1 and CDR2 are MDHEN and SYDVKM. The J segment lost 5 bases and the V segment lost 5 bases, leaving 9 bases of the junction unmatched. The CDR3 is 15 amino acids. The sample comes from a study of cytomegalovirus exposure and HLA in healthy donors. About the research overall: The study placed approximately 81% of its approximately 430 genotyped donors in the Caucasian-associated ancestry cluster.

Study-level points and caveats: Cytomegalovirus-associated TCR beta chains were listed, numbering under 200. In a later analysis, HLA-C alleles had the fewest associated TCRs, DRB1 alleles the most.

60 Vbeta and 13 Jbeta primers were used in PCR. Libraries were prepared by immunoSEQ multiplex PCR; TCRdb keeps only in-frame clonotypes and omits some of them. This sample has under 150,000 clones, with about 80% found just once. This sequence was found in a male donor in good health and CMV-seronegative. The sequenced sample was PBMCs. V is TRBV28 and J is TRBJ2-1; TRBD1 agrees at 7 bases. The CDR3 reads CASSPPGTENNEQFF. The CDR3 coding sequence is TGTGCCAGCAGTCCTCCCGGGACAGAAAACAATGAGCAGTTCTTC.